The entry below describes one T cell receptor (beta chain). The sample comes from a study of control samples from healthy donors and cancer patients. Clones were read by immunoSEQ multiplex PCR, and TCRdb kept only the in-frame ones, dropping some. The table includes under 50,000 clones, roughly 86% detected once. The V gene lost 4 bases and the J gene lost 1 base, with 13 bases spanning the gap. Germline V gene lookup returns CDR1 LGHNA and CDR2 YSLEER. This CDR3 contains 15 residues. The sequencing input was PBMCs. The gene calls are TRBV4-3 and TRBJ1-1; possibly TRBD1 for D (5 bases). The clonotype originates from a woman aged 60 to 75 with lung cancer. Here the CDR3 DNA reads TGCGCCAGCAGCCTTCTGGGACGGTCGAACACTGAAGCTTTCTTT. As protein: CASSLLGRSNTEAFF.